The source of this T cell receptor beta chain is a study of CD8 T cells in Susac syndrome. The CDR3 contains 13 residues. V lost 6 bases, J lost 5 bases, and 6 bases stayed unmatched. Reverse transcription of roughly 0.45 to 1 ug RNA was performed with random hexamers. TCRdb ran MiXCR on the immunoSEQ multiplex PCR reads and lists one entry per CDR3 protein. The data show tens of thousands of distinct CDR3 sequences, roughly 93% seen once. This TCR came from a human donor in good health. The material sequenced was CD8+ T cells from PBMCs. V gene TRBV12-3 or TRBV12-4 combines with J gene TRBJ2-5; 7 bases align to TRBD1. CDR3 sequence: CASRDSQGETQYF. CDR3 coding DNA: TGTGCCAGCAGGGACTCACAGGGGGAGACCCAGTACTTC.